This TCR beta chain was sequenced during a study of response to subunit inactivated influenza vaccine. TCRdb analysed the RT-PCR reads with MiXCR anew, one entry per CDR3 protein. Found here are hundreds of thousands of distinct CDR3 sequences, 15% to 17% of them singletons; the top ten hold around a tenth. Study conclusions and caveats: The authors suggested that every seasonal influenza vaccination recruits few new T cells.

V lost 0 bases to trimming and J lost 4 bases; unmatched junction nucleotides: 25. The CDR3 is made up of 22 amino acids. Germline V gene sequence: CDR1 LGHDT, CDR2 YNNKEL (reference sequence). This clonotype was seen only a few times. The antigen remains undetermined. This specimen consisted of PBMCs from blood, obtained 11 to 12 days after vaccination. The receptor's source is a man over 45 who received an inactivated influenza vaccine. V is TRBV3-1 and J is TRBJ2-3; 7 bases fit TRBD2. CDR3 amino acids: CASSQDLGSGVIISHLADTQYF. In nucleotides, the CDR3 is TGTGCCAGCAGCCAAGATCTGGGGAGCGGGGTAATCATCTCTCACCTCGCAGATACGCAGTATTTT.